These 32 T cell receptor beta chains were all obtained from the same sample, sequenced in a study of T cells in women clearing cervical HPV infection. Clones were read by immunoSEQ multiplex PCR, and TCRdb kept only the in-frame ones, dropping some. The sample totals 20,000 to 25,000 clones; its top ten clones hold 6.6%. Source material: blood buffy coat. The receptors shown here come from a woman between 18 and 75 years old with a cervical HPV16 infection that either progressed to CIN3+ or cleared (not recorded which).

Details on this clone: The sequenced fragment ends 3 residues before the CDR3 boundary, so the rest is inferred from the germline J gene. This chain links TRBV30 with TRBJ1-2; 9 bases map to TRBD1. This CDR3 is 13 amino acids long. Germline V gene sequence: CDR1 GTSNPN, CDR2 SVGIG (reference sequence). The part of the CDR3 DNA that was read is TGTGCCTGGAGTGTACAGGGGGCGGAGGGC. Protein sequence: CAWSVQGAEG. The whole CDR3 reads CAWSVQGAEGYTF.

The sequenced part of the CDR3 DNA is TGCAGCGTTGGTCGAGGGGGCCCGAACACTGAA. Translation gives CSVGRGGPNTE. Given in full, the CDR3 is CSVGRGGPNTEAFF. V and J are TRBV29-1 and TRBJ1-1; 7 bases line up with TRBD1. Read coverage stops 3 residues before the CDR3 terminus; the germline J gene supplies the remainder. CDR3 length: 14 residues. From germline, CDR1 is SQVTM and CDR2 ANQGSEA. With 4 bases clipped from V and 1 base from J, the junction kept 6 bases outside the gene matches.

Points on this clone: With the read ending 3 residues before the CDR3 end, the germline J gene is used to fill in that end. The chain has TRBV6-1 and TRBJ2-5; TRBD2 matches 15 bases. The CDR3 spans 18 residues. V shed 1 base, J shed 3 bases, and the junction held 6 bases outside the gene matches. Germline CDR1 MNHNS, CDR2 SASEGT. Incomplete CDR3 DNA: TGTGCCAGCAGTGAAGGGACTAGCGGGAGGGGGGGGGAAGAGACC. It yields the protein CASSEGTSGRGGEET. The complete CDR3 reads CASSEGTSGRGGEETQYF.

To note about this clone: Read sequence stops 3 residues before the CDR3 end, and the germline J gene provides the missing end. The chain combines TRBV2 with TRBJ1-4, with D perhaps TRBD1 (5 bases). From germline, CDR1 is SNHLY and CDR2 FYNNEI. The CDR3 is made up of 13 amino acids. The CDR3 loop reads CASSDPRANVLFF. Partial CDR3 DNA: TGTGCCAGCAGTGACCCCAGGGCCAACGTA.

A note on this clone: Coverage ceases 3 residues before the CDR3 finishes, and the germline J gene fills in the end. V usage is TRBV7-7 and J usage is TRBJ2-3; either TRBD1 or TRBD2 may fit D (7 bases each). Germline V gene data show CDR1 as SSHAT and CDR2 as FNYEAQ (reference sequence). This CDR3 region has 14 residues. The CDR3 protein is CASSSSGGGETQYF. The sequenced CDR3 bases are TGTGCCAGCAGTTCCTCAGGGGGAGGGGAGACG.

The CDR3 sequence: CSARLRQYYNEQFF. The part of the CDR3 DNA that was read is TGCAGTGCTAGATTGCGACAATATTACAATGAG. The rearrangement joins TRBV20-1 to TRBJ2-1; unclear D gene. From the germline J gene comes the end of the CDR3, since the read stops 3 residues before it. V was trimmed by 2 bases and J by 4 bases, leaving 12 bases between them. The CDR3 is 14 amino acids. CDR1 DFQATT and CDR2 SNEGSKA come from the germline V gene (reference sequence).

Details on this clone: The CDR3 is cut off 3 residues early in the read; its end comes from the germline J gene. The rearrangement joins TRBV29-1 to TRBJ1-2; 7 positions agree with TRBD1. The germline gives CDR1 SQVTM, CDR2 ANQGSEA. The CDR3 sequence is 14 residues long. CDR3 DNA, as far as it was read: TGCAGCGTTGAACGACAGGGAACCTACAATGAC. Translating it yields CSVERQGTYND. The whole CDR3 protein is CSVERQGTYNDYTF.

Note on this clone: The sequence runs out 3 residues before the end of the CDR3; the remainder is reconstructed from the germline J gene. This rearrangement joins TRBV20-1 to TRBJ2-5; 8 bases map to TRBD2. Germline V gene lookup returns CDR1 DFQATT and CDR2 SNEGSKA (reference sequence). This CDR3 spans 15 amino acids. V shed 4 bases and J 2 bases; nucleotides not matched to a gene: 9. This chain's CDR3 is CSATSTSGRQETQYF. Incomplete CDR3 DNA: TGCAGTGCTACCTCTACTAGCGGCCGACAAGAGACC.

For this clone: The observed sequence ends 3 residues before the CDR3 terminus, with the missing tail filled in from the germline J gene. The chain combines TRBV20-1 with TRBJ1-6; 7 bases agree with TRBD1. The V gene end was trimmed by 5 bases and the J gene end by 8 bases; junction bases not matched to a gene: 9. The CDR3 length is 14 residues. Germline V gives CDR1 DFQATT, CDR2 SNEGSKA (reference sequence). CDR3 DNA, as far as it was read: TGCAGTGCTCGCCCGGCAGGGGGTTATTCACCC. This codes for CSARPAGGYSP. In full, the CDR3 is CSARPAGGYSPLHF.

A note on this clone: The read ends 3 residues early relative to the CDR3; the germline J gene fills the gap. In the same sample, other DNA sequences code for this CDR3. The chain uses TRBV7-6 and TRBJ1-1, with TRBD1 identical over 8 bases. The CDR3 totals 14 residues. Germline assignment: CDR1 SGHVS and CDR2 FNYEAQ. The covered CDR3 bases are TGTGCCAGCAGCTTAGCGGGACAGGCCTACGAG. It translates to CASSLAGQAYE. In full, the CDR3 reads CASSLAGQAYEAFF. Together with reference TRBV7-6 and TRBJ1-1, the CDR3 gives the full variable domain: GAGVSQSPRYKVTKRGQDVALRCDPISGHVSLYWYRQALGQGPEFLTYFNYEAQQDKSGLPNDRFSAERPEGSISTLTIQRTEQRDSAMYRCASSLAGQAYEAFFGQGTRLTVV.

As concerns this clone: The read ends 3 residues early relative to the CDR3; the germline J gene fills the gap. The rearrangement uses TRBV5-1 and TRBJ1-6; 8 bases match TRBD1. The CDR3 totals 14 residues. CDR1 is SGHRS, CDR2 YFSETQ, per germline. CDR3 sequence reads: CASSLVNQGASLHF. CDR3 DNA (partial): TGCGCCAGCAGCTTGGTGAACCAGGGGGCGTCC.

Turning to this clone: The CDR3 extends 3 residues past the end of the read, so its final part is completed from the germline J gene. The chain combines TRBV18 with TRBJ1-3, with D perhaps TRBD1 (5 bases). CDR1 is KGHSH and CDR2 is LQKENI in the germline V gene. The CDR3 runs 16 residues. Trimming cost V 5 bases and J 0 bases, with 14 bases left between them. CDR3 protein: CASSRQPVVSGNTIYF. Incomplete CDR3 DNA: TGTGCCAGCTCAAGACAGCCCGTAGTCTCTGGAAACACC. The variable domain in full, completed from reference TRBV18 and TRBJ1-3, reads NAGVMQNPRHLVRRRGQEARLRCSPMKGHSHVYWYRQLPEEGLKFMVYLQKENIIDESGMPKERFSAEFPKEGPSILRIQQVVRGDSAAYFCASSRQPVVSGNTIYFGEGSWLTVV.

Of note for this clone: With the read ending 3 residues before the CDR3 end, the germline J gene is used to fill in that end. This rearrangement joins TRBV7-8 to TRBJ2-1, with D perhaps matching TRBD2 (6 bases). The germline gives CDR1 SGHVS, CDR2 FQNEAQ. CDR3 size: 17 residues. Trimming removed 1 base from V and 3 bases from J, with 16 bases in between. The covered CDR3 bases are TGTGCCAGCAGCTTAGTTCCCCCGGGACTTGTCTACAATGAG. This codes for CASSLVPPGLVYNE. The entire CDR3 reads CASSLVPPGLVYNEQFF.

About this clone itself: Read sequence stops 3 residues before the CDR3 end, and the germline J gene provides the missing end. The chain recombines TRBV5-1 with TRBJ2-1, with 13 bases aligning to TRBD2. V lost 4 bases, J lost 4 bases, and 8 bases stayed unmatched. In germline, CDR1 is SGHRS, CDR2 YFSETQ. This CDR3 spans 17 amino acids. Partial CDR3 DNA: TGCGCCAGCAGCCCGACTAGCGGGAGGACCACTTACAATGAG. It is translated as CASSPTSGRTTYNE. In full, the CDR3 is CASSPTSGRTTYNEQFF.

About this clone itself: The read gets to within 3 residues of the CDR3 end, and the germline J gene fills in the rest. V is TRBV2 and J is TRBJ2-2; no clear D. The germline CDR1 and CDR2 sequences are SNHLY and FYNNEI. This CDR3 comprises 14 residues. Trimming cost V 4 bases and J 5 bases, with 11 bases left between them. CDR3 loop: CASSGVRATGELFF. The covered CDR3 bases are TGTGCCAGCAGTGGGGTTAGGGCTACCGGGGAG.

This CDR3 is CASSQYQGALGQPQHF. The CDR3 bases that were read are TGTGCCAGCAGCCAATATCAGGGGGCACTGGGACAGCCC. J is TRBJ1-5 and V is TRBV14, with 8 nucleotides matching TRBD1. The read finishes 3 residues shy of the CDR3 end, and the germline J gene is used to complete it. Germline CDR1 is SGHDN and CDR2 is FVKESK. This CDR3 has 16 amino acids. V lost 2 bases to trimming and J lost 7 bases; unmatched junction nucleotides: 10.

For this clone: The CDR3 extends 3 residues past the end of the read, so its final part is completed from the germline J gene. The chain links TRBV12-3 or TRBV12-4 to TRBJ1-1; tentative D call: TRBD1 (6 bases). The CDR3 contains 14 residues. V lost 6 bases, J lost 5 bases, and 16 bases lay in between. The CDR3 region is CASSRLTGGTEAFF. CDR3 bases read: TGTGCCAGCAGCCGGTTGACAGGAGGAACTGAA.

Comment on this clone: The read ends 3 residues before the CDR3 terminus; that terminus is restored from the germline J gene. J is TRBJ2-1 and V is TRBV20-1, with 7 positions matching TRBD2. The CDR3 length is 13 residues. J gave up 6 bases and V 6 bases, and 8 bases lay outside the gene matches. CDR1 is DFQATT and CDR2 is SNEGSKA in the germline V gene (reference sequence). Partial CDR3 DNA: TGCAGTGCGGTTCGACTAGCTGCCAATGAG. It translates to CSAVRLAANE. The full CDR3 sequence reads CSAVRLAANEQFF.

For this clone: From the germline J gene comes the end of the CDR3, since the read stops 3 residues before it. The chain has TRBV2 and TRBJ1-4; D perhaps matches TRBD1 (5 bases). From germline, CDR1 is SNHLY and CDR2 FYNNEI. The CDR3 covers 13 residues. The CDR3: CASQGAGANVLFF. CDR3 DNA (partial): TGTGCCAGCCAAGGGGCTGGGGCCAACGTA.

Remarks on this clone: The read comes to an end 3 residues before the CDR3 does, leaving the germline J gene to fill in the end. V usage is TRBV6-7 and J usage is TRBJ2-3; D may be TRBD1 (6 bases). TRBV6-7 is an ORF for which the function is uncertain. The CDR3 is made up of 15 amino acids. V was clipped by 6 bases and J by 1 base, with 14 bases between them. The DNA read from the CDR3 is TGTGCCAGCAGCTCCGTACAGGGCTGCACAGATACG. Translated, it gives CASSSVQGCTDT. The entire CDR3 reads CASSSVQGCTDTQYF.

Note on this clone: The read ends 3 residues shy of where the CDR3 ends; the end is completed using the germline J gene. The chain recombines TRBV19 with TRBJ2-5; D gene uncertain. There are 13 residues in the CDR3. The germline V gene has CDR1 LNHDA and CDR2 SQIVND (reference sequence). V shed 7 bases and J shed 1 base, with 10 bases lying between them. CDR3 protein: CASNEGRQETQYF. The CDR3 bases that were read are TGTGCCAGTAATGAAGGCCGCCAAGAGACC. Variable domain in full (rest from reference TRBV19 and TRBJ2-5): DGGITQSPKYLFRKEGQNVTLSCEQNLNHDAMYWYRQDPGQGLRLIYYSQIVNDFQKGDIAEGYSVSREKKESFPLTVTSAQKNPTAFYLCASNEGRQETQYFGPGTRLLVL.

CDR3 region: CASSDYSSNQPQHF. CDR3 DNA (partial): TGTGCCAGCAGTGACTACAGTAGCAATCAGCCC. The V and J genes are TRBV6-1 and TRBJ1-5, with no clear D. The read is 3 residues too short to cover the CDR3 end, so that end is filled in from the germline J gene. CDR3 length: 14 residues. Germline CDR1 reads MNHNS; CDR2 reads SASEGT. Between the trimmed V and J ends, which lost 3 bases and 0 bases, there was a span of 6 bases.

Turning to this clone: The CDR3 goes on 3 residues after the read ends, and that part is filled in from the germline J gene. At the DNA level, this CDR3 is encoded by other sequences in the same sample as well. The V gene is TRBV7-2, the J gene TRBJ1-3, with TRBD1 identical over 9 bases. V gave up 0 bases and J gave up 2 bases; unmatched junction bases: 5. CDR3 length equals 17 residues. Germline values: CDR1 SGHTA, CDR2 FQGNSA. The CDR3 DNA, read in part, is TGTGCCAGCAGCTTAGCATGGTGGACAGGGGCTGGAAACACC. It codes for CASSLAWWTGAGNT. Given in full, the CDR3 is CASSLAWWTGAGNTIYF.

Judged by frequency, this clone is medium-sized. The CDR3 goes on 3 residues after the read ends, and that part is filled in from the germline J gene. V usage is TRBV10-3 and J usage is TRBJ1-4; D possibly corresponds to TRBD1 (5 bases). Looked up from germline, CDR1 is ENHRY and CDR2 is SYGVKD. CDR3 length: 15 residues. The germline V and J ends were trimmed by 6 bases and 0 bases, with 11 bases remaining between them. CDR3 DNA (partial): TGTGCCATCAGGGGGCCATACTCAACTAATGAAAAA. Its translation: CAIRGPYSTNEK. The full CDR3 protein reads CAIRGPYSTNEKLFF.

As concerns this clone: The CDR3 is cut off 3 residues early in the read; its end comes from the germline J gene. This rearrangement joins TRBV29-1 to TRBJ1-4, with 7 bases fitting TRBD1. The germline gives CDR1 SQVTM, CDR2 ANQGSEA. The CDR3 extends over 17 amino acids. The CDR3: CSVGSWGQTSGANVLFF. The sequenced CDR3 bases are TGCAGCGTTGGTTCTTGGGGACAGACTTCTGGGGCCAACGTA.

Turning to this clone: The read ends 3 residues early relative to the CDR3; the germline J gene fills the gap. The rearrangement joins TRBV30 to TRBJ2-5, with unresolved D. Germline CDR1 reads GTSNPN; CDR2 reads SVGIG (reference sequence). This CDR3 region has 13 residues. V was clipped by 1 base and J by 1 base, with 7 bases between them. CDR3 residues: CAWSGSGQETQYF. Incomplete CDR3 DNA: TGTGCCTGGAGTGGGTCAGGCCAAGAGACC. Variable domain in full (rest from reference TRBV30 and TRBJ2-5): SQTIHQWPATLVQPVGSPLSLECTVEGTSNPNLYWYRQAAGRGLQLLFYSVGIGQISSEVPQNLSASRPQDRQFILSSKKLLLSDSGFYLCAWSGSGQETQYFGPGTRLLVL.

To note about this clone: At one end, the junction sequence differs from germline, possibly due to a read error. The CDR3 extends 3 residues past the end of the read, so its final part is completed from the germline J gene. The rearrangement links TRBV7-7 to TRBJ2-2; 13 positions match TRBD2. This CDR3 is built from 16 residues. The V gene's germline CDR1 is SSHAT and CDR2 FNYEAQ (reference sequence). CDR3 sequence reads: CASSQLAGGVAGELFF. The covered CDR3 bases are TGTGCTAGCAGCCAACTAGCGGGAGGGGTGGCCGGGGAG.

In regard to this clone: The CDR3 goes on 3 residues after the read ends, and that part is filled in from the germline J gene. The chain carries TRBV5-1 and TRBJ2-7, with D perhaps TRBD2 (6 bases). CDR1 is SGHRS and CDR2 is YFSETQ in the germline V gene. CDR3 size: 13 residues. Trimming took 4 bases from V and 6 from J, leaving 14 bases between them. The CDR3: CASSGIAGGEQYF. The sequenced CDR3 bases are TGCGCCAGCAGCGGGATAGCCGGGGGCGAG.

Worth noting for this clone: The read gets to within 3 residues of the CDR3 end, and the germline J gene fills in the rest. The chain recombines TRBV12-3 or TRBV12-4 with TRBJ1-5; D perhaps matches TRBD1 (5 bases). The CDR3 consists of 15 residues. V gave up 2 bases and J gave up 7 bases, with 15 bases separating them. The CDR3 DNA, read in part, is TGTGCCAGCAGTTTAAACCCAGGGTTTGGGCAGCCC. This gives the protein CASSLNPGFGQP. The CDR3 reads in full as CASSLNPGFGQPQHF.

Partial CDR3 DNA: TGTGCCAGCAGCCAAGGTCGACAGGGGGACTACGAG. This encodes CASSQGRQGDYE. The full-length CDR3 reads as CASSQGRQGDYEQYF. The rearrangement uses TRBV14 and TRBJ2-7; 9 bases are a match to TRBD1. Read data end 3 residues before the CDR3 end; the end is taken from the germline J gene. The germline V gene encodes CDR1 SGHDN and CDR2 FVKESK. This CDR3 is 15 amino acids long. J gave up 3 bases and V 1 base, and 4 bases lay outside the gene matches.

The CDR3 sequence: CASSLTSGRTDTYTF. The sequenced CDR3 bases are TGTGCCAGTAGTTTGACTAGCGGGAGGACAGATACC. The chain carries TRBV19 and TRBJ1-2, with D perhaps matching TRBD1 (6 bases). The observed sequence ends 3 residues before the CDR3 terminus, with the missing tail filled in from the germline J gene. Germline lookup yields CDR1 LNHDA and CDR2 SQIVND (reference sequence). The CDR3 contains 15 residues.

To note about this clone: The CDR3 end is not reached by the read, which stops 3 residues before it; the germline J gene fills it in. The V call is TRBV29-1, the J call TRBJ2-1; D remains unclear. Between the trimmed V and J ends, which lost 1 base and 3 bases, there was a span of 10 bases. Germline lookup yields CDR1 SQVTM and CDR2 ANQGSEA. CDR3 length: 14 amino acids. The CDR3 is CSVEGRLNYNEQFF. The part of the CDR3 DNA that was read is TGCAGCGTTGAAGGTCGACTGAACTACAATGAG.